This TCR beta chain was observed in a study of OX40 agonist ivuxolimab in advanced cancers. Background on the study: Dose-escalation patients' cancers were hepatocellular carcinoma, melanoma, renal cell or head and neck cancer. Two cutaneous melanoma patients and one hepatocellular carcinoma patient, three in all, had partial responses.

This CDR3 region has 16 residues. Germline-derived CDR1 and CDR2 are SGHRS and YFSETQ. After removal of 4 bases from V and 6 bases from J, the junction contained 10 bases not matched to a gene. The table lists this clone with a count of one. As yet, its antigen is unknown. Some clones are missing from TCRdb's copy, which holds only in-frame ones; the method was immunoSEQ multiplex PCR. The sample has about 50,000 clones, roughly 89% seen once. Study-wide points: At doses 0.1 to 3.0 mg/kg, CD4+ and CD8+ clones expanded.

Sequencing used CD4+ or CD8+ T cells sorted from blood, obtained in a trial of the OX40 agonist ivuxolimab. The chain has TRBV5-1 and TRBJ2-1; 10 bases match TRBD2. This TCR was sampled from an adult with an advanced solid tumor such as melanoma, head and neck, liver or kidney cancer. The CDR3 DNA follows: TGCGCCAGCAGCGCAGGAGATAGCGGGAGGACCAATGAGCAGTTCTTC. Translating it yields CASSAGDSGRTNEQFF.